This TCR beta chain was recovered during a study of regulatory T cells in long-lasting Graves disease. According to the study, TCR beta libraries were built with iRepertoire HTBI primers and CDR3-region Arm-PCR. TCRdb reprocessed the multiplex PCR reads via MiXCR and lists one record per CDR3 protein. The sample carries roughly 420,000 distinct CDR3 sequences, roughly a sixth recorded once. As for time point: newly diagnosed GD, antithyroid drugs for less than 3 months. PBMC RNA was the source of the TCR library. With regard to this clonotype: The junction departs from germline at one end; a sequencing error may be responsible.

CDR3 length: 17 residues. The germline gives CDR1 LNHDA, CDR2 SQIVND (reference sequence). The chain links TRBV19 to TRBJ2-1, with 15 bases that match TRBD2. The TCR sequence derives from a female donor with Graves disease. The source was peripheral blood mononuclear cells (PBMCs), collected at new diagnosis, from a patient treated with antithyroid drugs. CDR3 amino acids: CASRSGTSGRINNKQFF. CDR3 nucleotide sequence: TGTGCCAGTAGATCCGGGACTAGCGGGAGGATCAACAATAAGCAGTTCTTC.